These 8 T cell receptor beta chains were all obtained from the same sample, sequenced in a study of blood T cell repertoires in COVID-19 (TCRdb year 2020). The library was built by means of the immunoSEQ multiplex PCR assay. TCRdb took over this immuneACCESS table, retaining in-frame rearrangements with V and J assigned. Such tables are incomplete; in checked studies, under half of the missing clones stem from an unresolved V gene, and the remainder is unexplained. This sample is represented by about 120,000 clones; over 75% of them were singletons. The ten largest clonotypes hold roughly 2.7% of the sample. The sequenced sample was peripheral blood. The receptors were sampled from a man between 45 and 60 years old with acute or convalescent COVID-19.

Notes on this clone: Other DNA variants within this sample encode the same CDR3. The rearrangement uses TRBV5-6 and TRBJ1-5; 8 positions agree with TRBD1. The CDR3 runs 15 residues. Looked up from germline, CDR1 is SGHDT and CDR2 is YYEEEE. V lost 0 bases, J lost 10 bases, and 9 bases stayed unmatched. The chain's CDR3 is CASSLGTGQGQPQHF. The CDR3, as DNA: TGTGCCAGCAGCTTGGGGACAGGGCAAGGTCAACCCCAGCATTTT.

This clone has just one count. The chain joins TRBV7-7 to TRBJ2-3; D not resolved. Trimming took 3 bases from V and 0 from J, leaving 4 bases between them. The CDR3 sequence is 13 residues long. Germline V gene sequence: CDR1 SSHAT, CDR2 FNYEAQ (reference sequence). The chain's CDR3 is CASSLASTDTQYF. Written as DNA, the CDR3 is TGTGCCAGCAGCTTGGCTAGCACAGATACGCAGTATTTT.

The genes are TRBV3-1 (or the pseudogene TRBV3-2) and TRBJ1-3; D gene unclear. With 4 bases removed from V and 1 base from J, the gap between germline ends came to 11 bases. Germline V gives CDR1 LGHDT, CDR2 YNNKEL (reference sequence). CDR3 length: 15 amino acids. The CDR3 region has the DNA TGTGCCAGCAGCCCTCGCGGGCTTTCTGGAAACACCATATATTTT. Residues: CASSPRGLSGNTIYF.

The rearrangement links TRBV6-2 or TRBV6-3 to TRBJ2-7, with 7 bases lining up with TRBD1. J gave up 4 bases and V 6 bases, and 6 bases lay outside the gene matches. The germline V gene has CDR1 MNHEY and CDR2 SVGEGT. CDR3 size: 13 residues. The CDR3 region is CASSNGQAYEQYF. CDR3 nucleotides: TGTGCCAGCAGCAACGGACAGGCTTACGAGCAGTACTTC.

This chain connects TRBV11-3 to TRBJ1-5, with 7 bases identical to TRBD1. There are 15 residues in the CDR3. Trimming at V came to 3 bases and at J to 3 bases, leaving 5 bases not matched to a gene. Germline V gene lookup returns CDR1 SGHNT and CDR2 YENEEA. CDR3 nucleotides: TGTGCCAGCAGCTTTTTTAGGGGGCCCAATCAGCCCCAGCATTTT. This codes for CASSFFRGPNQPQHF.

The chain employs TRBV4-1 and TRBJ1-1; possible D gene TRBD1, 6 bases. Between the trimmed V and J ends, which lost 6 bases and 7 bases, there was a span of 18 bases. Germline V CDR1 and CDR2: MGHRA, YSYEKL. The CDR3 sequence is 14 residues long. The CDR3 DNA follows: TGCGCCAGCAGTCCCAGGGGCCCGGATTTTGAAGCTTTCTTT. Its protein is CASSPRGPDFEAFF.

The CDR3 nucleotides are TGTGCCAGCAGCCTTTCGGTGGGCGTAAGGGGTTTGGATACGCAGTATTTT. Its protein product is CASSLSVGVRGLDTQYF. This chain uses TRBV7-3 with TRBJ2-3; D might be TRBD1 (5 bases). The CDR3 consists of 17 residues. V gave up 5 bases and J gave up 6 bases, with 24 bases separating them. CDR1 is SGHTA, CDR2 FQGTGA, per germline.

The gene calls are TRBV29-1 and TRBJ2-5; TRBD2 might be the D (5 bases). Germline lookup yields CDR1 SQVTM and CDR2 ANQGSEA. The CDR3 covers 13 residues. V shed 1 base and J shed 5 bases, with 11 bases lying between them. Here the CDR3 reads CSVEAGNWETQYF. In DNA, the CDR3 is TGCAGCGTTGAAGCGGGAAATTGGGAGACCCAGTACTTC.